This TCR beta chain stems from a study of shared clonotypes between healthy human individuals. Study-level background: Samples came from two female and a few male donors aged 18 to 49. A donor's plate count was three for CD4 naive and three for CD4 memory; CD8 naive had two and CD8 memory one.

This CDR3 comprises 15 residues. The germline gives CDR1 SGHTA, CDR2 FQGNSA. V lost 4 bases and J lost 4; bases outside the gene matches: 9. Profiling relied on immunoSEQ multiplex PCR, and the TCRdb table lists in-frame clones only, not all of them. Among about a million clones listed, over 60% were seen once. Material for sequencing was memory CD4+ T cells sorted from blood. Regarding subset: CD45RA-negative fraction. The receptor comes from a man younger than 35 in good health. The rearrangement joins TRBV7-2 to TRBJ2-5, with 7 nucleotides matching TRBD2. As DNA, the CDR3 is TGTGCCAGCAGCTCCCGCCCTGGCGGGGGAGAGACCCAGTACTTC. Protein sequence: CASSSRPGGGETQYF.